Listed below are T cell receptor beta chains from one sample, sequenced in a study of blood T cell repertoires in COVID-19. Assay used: immunoSEQ multiplex PCR; TCRdb lists only in-frame clones, some missing. Among over 100,000 clones listed, roughly 92% were seen once. The sequenced material came from peripheral blood. The source is a woman in her forties or fifties with COVID-19, enrolled during active disease. CDR3s include the opening cysteine and the closing phenylalanine or tryptophan. The D gene is left open where the match is weak. Rows give clone size only sometimes, using once, few, many, or a class for an expanded clone.

j_call | v_call | clone_size | d_call | cdr3_aa | cdr3_nt
TRBJ1-1 | TRBV3-1/TRBV3-2 | . | . | CASITSSRGAGTEAFF | TGTGCCAGCATTACATCCAGCCGGGGGGCTGGCACTGAAGCTTTCTTT
TRBJ2-1 | TRBV12-3/TRBV12-4 | . | TRBD2 | CASSLGAGGEFF | TGTGCCAGCAGTTTAGGGGCCGGGGGGGAGTTCTTC
TRBJ2-3 | TRBV9 | . | . | CASKAGLGTDTQYF | TGTGCCAGCAAGGCGGGTCTAGGCACAGATACGCAGTATTTT
TRBJ2-1 | TRBV24-1 | . | . | CATSGAGSSYNEQFF | TGTGCCACCAGTGGGGCCGGGAGCTCCTACAATGAGCAGTTCTTC
TRBJ2-7 | TRBV7-9 | . | . | CASSLARGKKYF | TGTGCCAGCAGCTTAGCGCGGGGTAAGAAGTACTTC
TRBJ2-3 | TRBV7-3 | . | TRBD1 | CASSIRGGASTDTQYF | TGTGCCAGCAGTATTAGAGGGGGCGCAAGCACAGATACGCAGTATTTT
TRBJ2-1 | TRBV12-3/TRBV12-4 | . | TRBD1 | CASSRTGNEQFF | TGTGCCAGCAGCCGGACAGGCAATGAGCAGTTCTTC
TRBJ1-2 | TRBV19 | . | TRBD1 | CASNNRGRDGYTF | TGTGCCAGTAATAACAGGGGCAGGGATGGCTACACCTTC
TRBJ2-3 | TRBV6-2/TRBV6-3 | . | . | CASSYSWRDTQYF | TGTGCCAGCAGTTACTCTTGGAGGGATACGCAGTATTTT
TRBJ1-1 | TRBV19 | . | . | CASSIFPGLNTEAFF | TGTGCCAGTAGTATCTTTCCAGGCTTGAACACTGAAGCTTTCTTT
TRBJ2-1 | TRBV20-1 | . | TRBD2 | CSASRASGFDNEQFF | TGCAGTGCTAGTAGGGCTAGCGGGTTCGACAATGAGCAGTTCTTC
TRBJ1-1 | TRBV14 | few | . | CASSQESWLVNTEAFF | TGTGCCAGCAGCCAAGAATCGTGGCTCGTGAACACTGAAGCTTTCTTT
TRBJ2-7 | TRBV18 | . | TRBD2 | CASSPRSGGALHEQYF | TGTGCCAGCTCACCACGGAGCGGGGGGGCCTTGCACGAGCAGTACTTC
TRBJ2-7 | TRBV24-1 | . | TRBD2 | CATSDSRGGRDYEQYF | TGTGCCACCAGTGATTCGCGGGGGGGCCGTGACTACGAGCAGTACTTC
TRBJ1-1 | TRBV4-3 | . | TRBD1 | CASRQRASTGGAIWDTEAFF | TGCGCCAGCAGGCAACGCGCTTCGACAGGGGGCGCTATTTGGGACACTGAAGCTTTCTTT
TRBJ2-5 | TRBV7-2 | . | . | CATQRETQYF | TGTGCCACCCAGCGGGAGACCCAGTACTTC
TRBJ1-2 | TRBV7-2 | . | TRBD1 | CASSSGTGNNGYTF | TGTGCCAGCAGCTCCGGGACAGGGAACAATGGCTACACCTTC
TRBJ1-3 | TRBV9 | . | . | CASSVEQLNSGNTIYF | TGTGCCAGCAGCGTAGAACAGCTTAATTCTGGAAACACCATATATTTT
TRBJ1-1 | TRBV19 | . | TRBD1 | CASSRSNRDRDYNF | TGTGCCAGTTCCAGATCCAACCGGGACAGGGACTACAATTTT
TRBJ1-4 | TRBV2 | . | . | CASRQRGDEKLFF | TGTGCCAGCAGACAGCGGGGGGATGAAAAACTGTTTTTT
TRBJ2-7 | TRBV7-6 | . | TRBD1 | CASSLGTGSYEQYF | TGTGCCAGCAGCTTAGGGACAGGGTCCTACGAGCAGTACTTC
TRBJ1-4 | TRBV7-9 | . | . | CASSWQGLNEKLFF | TGTGCCAGCAGCTGGCAGGGTTTGAATGAAAAACTGTTTTTT
TRBJ2-5 | TRBV11-3 | once | TRBD1 | CASSLGQGLQETQYF | TGTGCCAGCAGCTTAGGACAGGGCTTACAAGAGACCCAGTACTTC
TRBJ2-2 | TRBV2 | once | TRBD1 | CASSLRQGFTGELFF | TGTGCCAGCTCGTTACGACAGGGATTCACCGGGGAGCTGTTTTTT
TRBJ2-3 | TRBV7-3 | . | TRBD2 | CASSLLPSGGGTDTQYF | TGTGCCAGCAGCTTATTGCCTAGCGGGGGAGGCACAGATACGCAGTATTTT
TRBJ1-2 | TRBV7-2 | . | . | CASSLAYRETLNGYTF | TGTGCCAGCAGCTTAGCCTACAGGGAAACATTAAATGGCTACACCTTC
TRBJ1-4 | TRBV19 | . | . | CASSLNPDYNEKLFF | TGTGCCAGTAGTCTAAACCCCGATTATAATGAAAAACTGTTTTTT
TRBJ2-7 | TRBV7-6 | . | TRBD1 | CASSLGTGGLYEQYF | TGTGCCAGCAGCTTAGGGACAGGGGGACTATACGAGCAGTACTTC
TRBJ1-4 | TRBV7-9 | . | . | CASGSTGGREKLFF | TGTGCCAGCGGTTCGACAGGAGGAAGAGAAAAACTGTTTTTT
TRBJ1-4 | TRBV9 | . | . | CASSVDPSGLGTNEKLFF | TGTGCCAGCAGCGTCGACCCATCGGGGTTGGGGACTAATGAAAAACTGTTTTTT
TRBJ1-5 | TRBV19 | . | TRBD1 | CASSSGTGFDQPQHF | TGTGCCAGTAGTTCGGGGACAGGGTTTGATCAGCCCCAGCATTTT
TRBJ2-5 | TRBV5-8 | . | TRBD1 | CASSPTAGGRETQYF | TGTGCCAGCAGCCCTACGGCAGGGGGCCGAGAGACCCAGTACTTC
TRBJ1-1 | TRBV9 | once | . | CASSRGTEAFF | TGTGCCAGCAGCCGAGGGACTGAAGCTTTCTTT
TRBJ2-5 | TRBV19 | . | . | CASGDYQETQYF | TGTGCCAGTGGGGACTACCAAGAGACCCAGTACTTC
TRBJ2-7 | TRBV11-3 | . | TRBD1 | CASSLETGGHEQYF | TGTGCCAGCAGCTTAGAGACAGGGGGCCACGAGCAGTACTTC
TRBJ1-2 | TRBV27 | . | TRBD1 | CASSLTPGQGEDYGYTF | TGTGCCAGCAGTTTAACCCCCGGACAGGGTGAAGACTATGGCTACACCTTC
TRBJ2-3 | TRBV11-2 | . | . | CASSFRGAATDTQYF | TGTGCCAGCAGCTTCAGGGGGGCAGCCACAGATACGCAGTATTTT
TRBJ1-3 | TRBV27 | . | . | CASRRSSRDTIYF | TGTGCCAGCAGACGATCCTCCCGGGACACCATATATTTT
TRBJ1-2 | TRBV27 | . | . | CASRETTGTGGGYTF | TGTGCCAGCAGGGAAACTACAGGGACGGGGGGTGGCTACACCTTC
TRBJ1-4 | TRBV5-4 | few | TRBD1 | CASSSDRATTNEKLFF | TGTGCCAGCAGCTCTGACAGGGCCACAACTAATGAAAAACTGTTTTTT
TRBJ1-1 | TRBV19 | . | TRBD1 | CASTHRGTGEDTEAFF | TGTGCCAGTACTCATAGGGGGACAGGGGAGGACACTGAAGCTTTCTTT
TRBJ2-1 | TRBV27 | . | TRBD2 | CASSSSGLAGSFYNEQFF | TGTGCCAGCAGCTCTAGCGGACTAGCGGGATCTTTTTACAATGAGCAGTTCTTC
TRBJ2-7 | TRBV27 | . | TRBD1 | CASSLRTGGYEQYF | TGTGCCAGCAGTTTAAGAACAGGGGGATACGAGCAGTACTTC
TRBJ2-3 | TRBV12-5 | . | . | CASGLDMPDTQYF | TGTGCTAGTGGTTTGGACATGCCAGATACGCAGTATTTT
TRBJ1-5 | TRBV12-3/TRBV12-4 | . | . | CASGDSNQPQHF | TGTGCCAGCGGAGATAGCAATCAGCCCCAGCATTTT
TRBJ2-1 | TRBV2 | . | TRBD2 | CASSSPGLAYNEQFF | TGTGCCAGCAGCTCTCCGGGACTAGCCTACAATGAGCAGTTCTTC
TRBJ2-5 | TRBV24-1 | . | . | CATSAVGQPGQETQYF | TGTGCCACCAGTGCAGTTGGACAGCCAGGACAAGAGACCCAGTACTTC
TRBJ1-2 | TRBV21-1 | . | . | CASSKEEGCGYTF | TGTGCCAGCAGCAAAGAGGAGGGGTGCGGCTACACCTTC
TRBJ1-2 | TRBV28 | . | . | CASSSFFRGSNYGYTF | TGTGCCAGCAGTTCTTTTTTTAGAGGCTCTAACTATGGCTACACCTTC
TRBJ2-1 | TRBV7-2 | . | TRBD2 | CASSLGSGGAGEQFF | TGTGCCAGCAGCTTGGGTAGCGGGGGGGCCGGTGAGCAGTTCTTC
TRBJ2-7 | TRBV19 | . | . | CASSMEAQGYYEQYF | TGTGCCAGTAGTATGGAGGCACAAGGATACTACGAGCAGTACTTC
TRBJ1-1 | TRBV7-9 | . | . | CASSPPRNTEAFF | TGTGCCAGCAGCCCCCCCAGAAACACTGAAGCTTTCTTT
TRBJ1-3 | TRBV11-2 | . | . | CASSFYRISGNTIYF | TGTGCCAGCAGCTTCTATAGAATCTCTGGAAACACCATATATTTT
TRBJ2-3 | TRBV18 | . | TRBD1 | CASSPPTGGRRTDTQYF | TGTGCCAGCTCACCTCCGACAGGGGGAAGAAGAACAGATACGCAGTATTTT
TRBJ1-5 | TRBV27 | . | . | CASSYRVNQPQHF | TGTGCCAGCAGTTACAGGGTCAATCAGCCCCAGCATTTT
TRBJ2-1 | TRBV7-2 | once | . | CASSQGGGEQFF | TGTGCCAGCAGCCAAGGGGGTGGTGAGCAGTTCTTC
TRBJ1-2 | TRBV6-1 | . | TRBD1 | CASSEAEGAFPYGYTF | TGTGCCAGCAGTGAAGCGGAGGGGGCTTTCCCCTATGGCTACACCTTC
TRBJ2-3 | TRBV5-4 | . | TRBD2 | CASSLAGGRTDTQYF | TGTGCCAGCAGCCTCGCGGGGGGCCGGACAGATACGCAGTATTTT